The present entry profiles one TCR beta chain with its context. Produced via immunoSEQ multiplex PCR; TCRdb's table is partial and in-frame only. This table holds approximately 300,000 clones, roughly 89% found once. This sample was taken from a study of blood T cell repertoires in COVID-19. At the level of the study: The cDNA or gDNA used as material had been derived from T cells, B-cell-depleted T cells, or PBMCs.

This CDR3 is built from 15 residues. Per the germline V gene, CDR1 is SEHNR and CDR2 is FQNEAQ (reference sequence). The V segment lost 3 bases and the J segment 8 bases; nucleotides outside the gene matches: 9. The sequencing sample was made of peripheral blood. The rearrangement joins TRBV7-9 to TRBJ1-4; 7 bases align to TRBD1. This TCR came from a woman in her twenties or thirties with COVID-19, enrolled during active disease. The CDR3 reads CASSLFTQGSEKLFF. CDR3 DNA: TGTGCCAGCAGCTTGTTTACACAGGGGTCAGAAAAACTGTTTTTT.